The 27 T cell receptor beta chains presented below share a single source sample, sequenced in a study of cytomegalovirus exposure and HLA in healthy donors. The PCR used 60 Vbeta and 13 Jbeta primers. The protocol was immunoSEQ multiplex PCR, while the TCRdb copy is restricted to in-frame clones and leaves out a portion. This sample has approximately 200,000 clones; about 83% occur once, and the top ten carry approximately 5.4%. Sequences were obtained from PBMCs. These receptors were collected from a young woman in good health and CMV-seropositive.

The rearrangement joins TRBV6-5 to TRBJ1-5; TRBD1 might be the D (5 bases). Per germline, CDR1 MNHEY and CDR2 SVGAGI. Trimming stripped 6 bases from V and 2 bases from J, with 14 bases between. This CDR3 is built from 15 residues. The DNA of the CDR3 is TGTGCCAGCAGCCCCCGAACAGGCGGCAATCAGCCCCAGCATTTT. Protein: CASSPRTGGNQPQHF.

The CDR3 region has the DNA TGTGCCAGCAGCTTAGTCATCACAGATACGCAGTATTTT. This encodes CASSLVITDTQYF. V and J are TRBV7-6 and TRBJ2-3; no clear D. This CDR3 region has 13 residues. V was trimmed by 1 base and J by 2 bases, leaving 4 bases between them. CDR1 is SGHVS, CDR2 FNYEAQ, per germline.

The chain couples TRBV2 to TRBJ2-2; no definite D call. Germline lookup yields CDR1 SNHLY and CDR2 FYNNEI. CDR3 length: 14 amino acids. Trimming took 3 bases from V and 3 from J, leaving 8 bases between them. The DNA of the CDR3 is TGTGCCAGCAGTGAGGCCAGATACACCGGGGAGCTGTTTTTT. Residues: CASSEARYTGELFF.

This clone was found a few times. The chain employs TRBV6-5 and TRBJ2-1; a weak D match, TRBD2 (5 bases). The CDR3 spans 14 residues. Germline CDR1 and CDR2: MNHEY and SVGAGI. V gave up 5 bases and J gave up 2 bases, with 10 bases separating them. The CDR3 sequence is CASSELAAYNEQFF. For the CDR3, the DNA is TGTGCCAGCAGTGAGCTAGCAGCCTACAATGAGCAGTTCTTC.

The CDR3 sequence: CASSASGTILFEQFF. CDR3 nucleotides: TGTGCCAGCAGCGCGTCCGGGACTATTCTTTTTGAGCAGTTCTTC. The chain joins TRBV5-6 to TRBJ2-1, with TRBD2 matching 7 bases. There are 15 residues in the CDR3. Germline trimming cut 4 bases from V and 9 bases from J; bases unmatched to any gene: 13. The germline V gene has CDR1 SGHDT and CDR2 YYEEEE.

In nucleotides, the CDR3 is TGTGCCACAGGGTCCGCTAACTATGGCTACACCTTC. Its protein product is CATGSANYGYTF. The rearrangement links TRBV2 to TRBJ1-2, with D maybe TRBD1 (5 bases). The germline V gene has CDR1 SNHLY and CDR2 FYNNEI. The CDR3 loop spans 12 amino acids. V was cut by 10 bases and J by 0 bases, with 9 bases left in between.

J is TRBJ1-1 and V is TRBV4-3, with 9 bases identical to TRBD1. The CDR3 runs 16 residues. CDR1 and CDR2 from the germline V gene are LGHNA and YSLEER. The V gene end was trimmed by 3 bases and the J gene end by 0 bases; junction bases not matched to a gene: 5. The CDR3 protein is CASSQDRGGMNTEAFF. CDR3 nucleotides: TGCGCCAGCAGCCAGGACAGGGGAGGAATGAACACTGAAGCTTTCTTT.

This chain links TRBV5-1 with TRBJ2-3; weak D call: TRBD2 (6 bases). The length of the CDR3 is 15 residues. CDR1 and CDR2 from the germline V gene are SGHRS and YFSETQ. Trimming removed 7 bases from V and 9 bases from J, with 24 bases in between. CDR3 region: CASGRSPDWGETQYF. The CDR3 nucleotides are TGCGCCAGCGGGAGGAGTCCTGACTGGGGAGAGACGCAGTATTTT.

The gene calls are TRBV27 and TRBJ2-3; possibly TRBD2 for D (5 bases). V was shortened by 6 bases and J by 1 base, with 17 bases between the two germline ends. The CDR3 is 16 amino acids. CDR1 is MNHEY, CDR2 SMNVEV, per germline (reference sequence). As DNA, the CDR3 is TGTGCCAGCAGACCCCAAGGAGGAAGGGGCACAGATACGCAGTATTTT. Translation gives CASRPQGGRGTDTQYF.

The chain is built from TRBV7-8 and TRBJ1-4; perhaps TRBD1 as D (5 bases). Germline values: CDR1 SGHVS, CDR2 FQNEAQ. The CDR3 contains 14 residues. V was pared by 4 bases and J by 13 bases, with 19 bases between. CDR3 amino acids: CASSSTDPALGLFF. CDR3 DNA: TGTGCCAGCAGCTCGACAGACCCTGCCTTAGGACTGTTTTTT.

The CDR3 loop is CASRPDGTGYYEQYF. The CDR3 nucleotides are TGCGCCAGCAGGCCCGATGGGACAGGGTATTACGAGCAGTACTTC. V usage is TRBV5-1 and J usage is TRBJ2-5; 9 nucleotides match TRBD1. With the DNA end fitting TRBJ2-7 better, the J assignment may be wrong. Germline V gene data show CDR1 as SGHRS and CDR2 as YFSETQ. There are 15 residues in the CDR3.

The chain joins TRBV6-1 to TRBJ2-3; 7 positions agree with TRBD2. CDR1 and CDR2 (germline): MNHNS, SASEGT. There are 15 residues in the CDR3. Trimming at V came to 5 bases and at J to 6 bases, leaving 11 bases not matched to a gene. The CDR3: CASSPLTSRTDTQYF. In nucleotides, the CDR3 is TGTGCCAGCAGTCCCTTGACTAGCAGGACGGATACGCAGTATTTT.

This clone was seen a handful of times. This chain joins TRBV10-2 and TRBJ1-1; 7 bases align to TRBD1. In germline, CDR1 is WSHSY, CDR2 SAAADI. The CDR3 contains 17 residues. After removal of 5 bases from V and 0 bases from J, the junction contained 12 bases not matched to a gene. The CDR3 loop is CASSRGGGWLVNTEAFF. The CDR3, as DNA: TGCGCCAGCAGTCGCGGAGGGGGCTGGTTGGTGAACACTGAAGCTTTCTTT.

The chain uses TRBV6-1 and TRBJ2-7, with a possible D match to TRBD1 (5 bases). CDR1 MNHNS and CDR2 SASEGT come from the germline V gene. Trimming shortened V by 8 bases and J by 2 bases, and 19 bases separated the two germline ends. The CDR3 spans 15 residues. The CDR3 protein is CASDFNNRNPYEQYF. The DNA of the CDR3 is TGTGCCAGCGATTTCAACAACAGGAATCCCTACGAGCAGTACTTC.

The chain employs TRBV6-4 and TRBJ2-2, with D tentatively TRBD1 (5 bases). Germline lookup yields CDR1 MRHNA and CDR2 SNTAGT. Trimming left V 3 bases short and J 1 base short, with 6 bases between. This CDR3 has 14 residues. CDR3 coding DNA: TGTGCCAGCAGTGAACAGGTGAACACCGGGGAGCTGTTTTTT. This sequence encodes CASSEQVNTGELFF.

V and J are TRBV7-9 and TRBJ2-5, with D possibly TRBD1 on 6 matching bases. V lost 8 bases and J lost 2, with 12 bases in between. Per the germline V gene, CDR1 is SEHNR and CDR2 is FQNEAQ (reference sequence). The CDR3 extends over 13 amino acids. In DNA, the CDR3 is TGTGCCAGCCTGGACAGTTCGCAAGAGACCCAGTACTTC. This sequence encodes CASLDSSQETQYF.

This clone has more than one count but fewer than ten. The chain uses TRBV29-1 and TRBJ1-1; D call uncertain. The CDR3 extends over 11 amino acids. Germline loops: CDR1 SQVTM, CDR2 ANQGSEA. Trimming took 8 bases from V and 7 from J, leaving 14 bases between them. CDR3 DNA sequence: TGCAGCCCCCTAATGGCAGGTGAAGCTTTCTTT. It codes for CSPLMAGEAFF.

This sequence joins TRBV10-1 and TRBJ2-7; D is uncertain. The V gene's germline CDR1 is WNHNN and CDR2 SYGVQD (reference sequence). This CDR3 is built from 13 residues. Trimming cost V 3 bases and J 2 bases, with 8 bases left between them. The CDR3 loop is CASSDSQTYEQYF. As DNA, the CDR3 is TGCGCCAGCAGTGACAGTCAAACCTACGAGCAGTACTTC.

This clone was detected a few times. V usage is TRBV4-1 and J usage is TRBJ2-7, with D possibly matching TRBD2 (7 bases). Germline V gene data show CDR1 as MGHRA and CDR2 as YSYEKL. The CDR3 is 16 residues long. Trimming removed 6 bases from V and 0 bases from J, with 18 bases in between. The CDR3 loop is CASSSPRGGPSYEQYF. DNA of the CDR3: TGCGCCAGCAGTTCTCCAAGGGGGGGGCCCTCCTACGAGCAGTACTTC.

The chain carries TRBV6-5 and TRBJ2-1; 8 bases line up with TRBD2. Germline CDR1 MNHEY, CDR2 SVGAGI. The CDR3 has 15 amino acids. Germline trimming cut 1 base from V and 6 bases from J; bases unmatched to any gene: 5. CDR3 in DNA: TGTGCCAGCAGTTACTTAAGCGGGAGTATCAATGAGCAGTTCTTC. Protein product: CASSYLSGSINEQFF.

The genes are TRBV28 and TRBJ2-7, with 8 bases aligning to TRBD2. Germline assignment: CDR1 MDHEN and CDR2 SYDVKM. The V segment lost 2 bases and the J segment 0 bases; nucleotides outside the gene matches: 3. CDR3 size: 15 residues. The CDR3 DNA reads as TGTGCCAGCAGTTTACGGCGGGGGGCCTCCTACGAGCAGTACTTC. It encodes CASSLRRGASYEQYF.

This chain uses TRBV7-9 with TRBJ2-2, with D uncertain. This CDR3 is 13 amino acids long. Germline CDR1 is SEHNR and CDR2 is FQNEAQ (reference sequence). Trimming shortened V by 1 base and J by 3 bases, and 3 bases separated the two germline ends. DNA of the CDR3: TGTGCCAGCAGCTTAGACTACACCGGGGAGCTGTTTTTT. This codes for CASSLDYTGELFF. The whole variable domain, filled in from reference TRBV7-9 and TRBJ2-2, reads DTGVSQNPRHKITKRGQNVTFRCDPISEHNRLYWYRQTLGQGPEFLTYFQNEAQLEKSRLLSDRFSAERPKGSFSTLEIQRTEQGDSAMYLCASSLDYTGELFFGEGSRLTVL.

The genes are TRBV7-3 and TRBJ2-7, with D tentatively TRBD2 (5 bases). The V gene lost 4 bases and the J gene lost 3 bases, with 10 bases spanning the gap. Germline lookup yields CDR1 SGHTA and CDR2 FQGTGA. CDR3 length: 13 amino acids. As DNA, the CDR3 is TGTGCCAGCAGCTCCGGACTGGGCTACGAGCAGTACTTC. It yields the protein CASSSGLGYEQYF.

The J gene is TRBJ1-1, the V gene TRBV19; 10 positions agree with TRBD1. From germline, CDR1 is LNHDA and CDR2 SQIVND (reference sequence). The CDR3 has 16 residues. V lost 3 bases and J lost 0; bases outside the gene matches: 4. Written as DNA, the CDR3 is TGTGCCAGTAGTATCGGGGGACAGGGGATGAACACTGAAGCTTTCTTT. Its protein product is CASSIGGQGMNTEAFF. Complete variable domain (other parts from reference TRBV19 and TRBJ1-1): DGGITQSPKYLFRKEGQNVTLSCEQNLNHDAMYWYRQDPGQGLRLIYYSQIVNDFQKGDIAEGYSVSREKKESFPLTVTSAQKNPTAFYLCASSIGGQGMNTEAFFGQGTRLTVV.

This rearrangement joins TRBV9 to TRBJ1-4; TRBD1 might be the D (6 bases). Germline V gives CDR1 SGDLS, CDR2 YYNGEE. The V and J ends lost 0 bases and 7 bases respectively, with 13 bases between them. The CDR3 spans 15 residues. Here the CDR3 DNA reads TGTGCCAGCAGCGTAGTTACAGGGAAAGGTGAAAAACTGTTTTTT. Protein: CASSVVTGKGEKLFF.

The chain employs TRBV28 and TRBJ2-3; weak D call: TRBD1 (5 bases). There are 16 residues in the CDR3. V was clipped by 6 bases and J by 8 bases, with 24 bases between them. Germline V gene sequence: CDR1 MDHEN, CDR2 SYDVKM. The CDR3 reads CASSPPVRGLRPTQYF. The CDR3, as DNA: TGTGCCAGCAGCCCGCCTGTTAGGGGTCTCCGTCCTACGCAGTATTTT. Full variable domain (outside the CDR3, taken from reference TRBV28 and TRBJ2-3): DVKVTQSSRYLVKRTGEKVFLECVQDMDHENMFWYRQDPGLGLRLIYFSYDVKMKEKGDIPEGYSVSREKKERFSLILESASTNQTSMYLCASSPPVRGLRPTQYFGPGTRLTVL.

The rearrangement uses TRBV27 and TRBJ2-7, with 8 bases fitting TRBD2. The V segment lost 0 bases and the J segment 4 bases; nucleotides outside the gene matches: 5. CDR1 and CDR2 from the germline V gene are MNHEY and SMNVEV (reference sequence). The CDR3 loop spans 15 amino acids. The CDR3 protein is CASSLSETSVYEQYF. The CDR3 nucleotides read TGTGCCAGCAGTTTATCAGAGACTAGCGTATACGAGCAGTACTTC.